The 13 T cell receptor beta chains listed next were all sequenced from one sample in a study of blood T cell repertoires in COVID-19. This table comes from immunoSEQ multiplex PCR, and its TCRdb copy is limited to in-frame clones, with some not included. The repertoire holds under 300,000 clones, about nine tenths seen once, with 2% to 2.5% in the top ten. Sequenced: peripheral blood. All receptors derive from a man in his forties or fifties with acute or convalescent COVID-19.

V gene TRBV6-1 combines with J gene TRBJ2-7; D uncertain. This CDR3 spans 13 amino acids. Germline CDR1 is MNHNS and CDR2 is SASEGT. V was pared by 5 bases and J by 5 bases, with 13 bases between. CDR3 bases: TGTGCCAGCAGTTATGAGACTTGGGACGAGCAGTACTTC. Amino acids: CASSYETWDEQYF.

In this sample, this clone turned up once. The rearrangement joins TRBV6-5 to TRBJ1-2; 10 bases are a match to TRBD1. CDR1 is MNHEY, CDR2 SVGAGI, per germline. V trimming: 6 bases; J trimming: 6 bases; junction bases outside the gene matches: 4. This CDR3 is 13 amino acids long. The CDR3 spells CASRSDRGHGYTF. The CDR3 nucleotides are TGTGCCAGCAGGTCAGACAGGGGGCATGGCTACACCTTC.

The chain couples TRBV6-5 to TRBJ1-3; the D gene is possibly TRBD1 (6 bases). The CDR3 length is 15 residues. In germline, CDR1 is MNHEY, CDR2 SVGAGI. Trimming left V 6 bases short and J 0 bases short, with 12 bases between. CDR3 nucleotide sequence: TGTGCCAGCAGAAGACAGGCCAGCTCTGGAAACACCATATATTTT. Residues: CASRRQASSGNTIYF.

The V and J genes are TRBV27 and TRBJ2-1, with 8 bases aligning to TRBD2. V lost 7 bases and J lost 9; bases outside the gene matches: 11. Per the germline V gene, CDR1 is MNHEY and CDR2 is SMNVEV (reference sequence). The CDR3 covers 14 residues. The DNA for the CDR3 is TGTGCCAGCACCCTGGGAGCGGGGGCCGGTGAGCAGTTCTTC. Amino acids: CASTLGAGAGEQFF.

The DNA of the CDR3 is TGTGCCAGCAGTTTACTGGCCGGGACAGATACGCAGTATTTT. It is translated as CASSLLAGTDTQYF. V usage is TRBV27 and J usage is TRBJ2-3; no definite D call. The germline CDR1 and CDR2 sequences are MNHEY and SMNVEV (reference sequence). Trimming cost V 2 bases and J 3 bases, with 9 bases left between them. This CDR3 spans 14 amino acids.

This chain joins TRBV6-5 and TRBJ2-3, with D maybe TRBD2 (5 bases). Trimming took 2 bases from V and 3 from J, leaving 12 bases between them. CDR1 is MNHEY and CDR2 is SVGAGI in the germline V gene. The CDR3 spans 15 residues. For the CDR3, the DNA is TGTGCCAGCAGTTACGGGCCCGGAGGAACAGATACGCAGTATTTT. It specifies CASSYGPGGTDTQYF.

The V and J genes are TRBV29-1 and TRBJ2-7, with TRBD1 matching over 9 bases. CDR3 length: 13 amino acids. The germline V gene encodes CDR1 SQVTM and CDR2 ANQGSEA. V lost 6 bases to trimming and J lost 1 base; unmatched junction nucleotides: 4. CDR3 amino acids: CSVGQGVSYEQYF. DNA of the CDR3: TGCAGCGTGGGACAGGGTGTGTCCTACGAGCAGTACTTC.

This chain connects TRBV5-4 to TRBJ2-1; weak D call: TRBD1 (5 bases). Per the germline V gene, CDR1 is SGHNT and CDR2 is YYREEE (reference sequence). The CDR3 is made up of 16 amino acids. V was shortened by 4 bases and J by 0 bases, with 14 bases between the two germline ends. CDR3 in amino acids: CASSPPSGFSYNEQFF. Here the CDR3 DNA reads TGTGCCAGCAGCCCCCCCTCAGGGTTCTCCTACAATGAGCAGTTCTTC.

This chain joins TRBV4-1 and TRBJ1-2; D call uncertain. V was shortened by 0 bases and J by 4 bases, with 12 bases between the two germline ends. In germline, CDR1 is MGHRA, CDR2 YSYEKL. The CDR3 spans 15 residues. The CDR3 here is CASSQDMGRTYGYTF. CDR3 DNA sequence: TGCGCCAGCAGCCAAGATATGGGCAGAACCTATGGCTACACCTTC.

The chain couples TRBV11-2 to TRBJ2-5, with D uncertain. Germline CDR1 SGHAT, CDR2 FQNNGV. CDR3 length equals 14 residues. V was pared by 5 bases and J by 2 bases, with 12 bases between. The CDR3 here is CASSPTIHQETQYF. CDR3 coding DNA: TGTGCCAGCAGCCCGACAATTCATCAAGAGACCCAGTACTTC.

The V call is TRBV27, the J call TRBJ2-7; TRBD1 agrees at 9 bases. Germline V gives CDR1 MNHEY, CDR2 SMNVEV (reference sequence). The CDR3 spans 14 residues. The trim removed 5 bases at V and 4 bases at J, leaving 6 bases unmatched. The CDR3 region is CASSRTGQGYEQYF. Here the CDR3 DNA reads TGTGCCAGCAGTCGAACGGGACAGGGATACGAGCAGTACTTC.

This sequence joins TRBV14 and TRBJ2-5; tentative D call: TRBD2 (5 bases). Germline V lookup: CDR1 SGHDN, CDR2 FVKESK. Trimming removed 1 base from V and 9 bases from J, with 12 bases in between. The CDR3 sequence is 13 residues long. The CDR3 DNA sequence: TGTGCCAGCAGCCAAGTTTCGAGGGTCGCCCAGTACTTC. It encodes CASSQVSRVAQYF.

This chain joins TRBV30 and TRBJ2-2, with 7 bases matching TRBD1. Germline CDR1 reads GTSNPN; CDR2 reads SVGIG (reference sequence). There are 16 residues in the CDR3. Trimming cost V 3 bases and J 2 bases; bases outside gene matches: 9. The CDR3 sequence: CAWSPDRPINTGELFF. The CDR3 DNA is TGTGCCTGGAGCCCGGACAGGCCGATAAACACCGGGGAGCTGTTTTTT.